The 30 T cell receptor beta chains in this list originate from one sample, sequenced in a study of blood T cell repertoires in COVID-19. The assay was immunoSEQ multiplex PCR, and TCRdb's table has in-frame clones only and misses some. The sample records 170,000 or so clones, approximately 90% being singletons. Sequences were obtained from peripheral blood. The receptors derive from a woman aged 18 to 35 who had recovered from COVID-19.

The chain carries TRBV7-2 and TRBJ2-1, with 8 bases identical to TRBD2. CDR1 SGHTA and CDR2 FQGNSA come from the germline V gene. This CDR3 region has 16 residues. Trimming removed 2 bases from V and 3 bases from J; junction bases left unmatched: 6. CDR3 DNA: TGTGCCAGCAGCTTAACTAGCGGAGGTATCTACAATGAGCAGTTCTTC. Translating gives CASSLTSGGIYNEQFF.

This chain links TRBV3-1 (or the pseudogene TRBV3-2) with TRBJ2-5; 11 nucleotides align to TRBD1. This CDR3 comprises 15 residues. Germline trimming cut 2 bases from V and 5 bases from J; bases unmatched to any gene: 4. The germline gives CDR1 LGHDT, CDR2 YNNKEL (reference sequence). This chain's CDR3 is CASSQRTGGAETQYF. DNA for the CDR3: TGTGCCAGCAGCCAAAGGACAGGGGGCGCCGAGACCCAGTACTTC.

This chain uses TRBV7-3 with TRBJ2-3; TRBD2 aligns across 15 bases. Germline V CDR1 and CDR2: SGHTA, FQGTGA. The CDR3 extends over 19 amino acids. V shed 6 bases and J 8 bases; nucleotides not matched to a gene: 18. The CDR3 coding sequence is TGTGCCAGCAGTCCATCTCGGACTAGCGGGGGGGCTGACTCCCGTACGCAGTATTTT. This gives the protein CASSPSRTSGGADSRTQYF.

This clone was observed a single time. The rearrangement uses TRBV15 and TRBJ1-5; TRBD1 agrees at 11 bases. CDR1 is LNHNV and CDR2 is YYDKDF in the germline V gene (reference sequence). This CDR3 is built from 21 residues. The V and J ends lost 0 bases and 3 bases, in that order; junction bases with no gene match: 16. The CDR3 DNA reads as TGTGCCACCAGCAGAGATTATGGCTTAGGGGACAGGGGGGAACACAATCAGCCCCAGCATTTT. It encodes CATSRDYGLGDRGEHNQPQHF.

The rearrangement uses TRBV5-1 and TRBJ1-3; D is undetermined. Trimming took off 0 bases at V and 2 bases at J, with 12 bases between the two ends. This CDR3 has 16 residues. CDR1 is SGHRS and CDR2 is YFSETQ in the germline V gene. This chain's CDR3 is CASSLEPPLAGNTIYF. In DNA, the CDR3 is TGCGCCAGCAGCTTGGAGCCCCCGCTTGCTGGAAACACCATATATTTT.

CDR3 region: CASSFLGRNEKLFF. DNA of the CDR3: TGTGCCAGCAGCTTCCTAGGTCGAAATGAAAAACTGTTTTTT. The J gene is TRBJ1-4, the V gene TRBV7-2; no definite D call. This CDR3 contains 14 residues. Germline V gives CDR1 SGHTA, CDR2 FQGNSA. V lost 3 bases, J lost 5 bases, and 10 bases lay in between.

V is TRBV4-3 and J is TRBJ1-1; D may be TRBD1 (6 bases). Trimming removed 1 base at V and 10 bases at J, with 25 bases between. Germline CDR1 reads LGHNA; CDR2 reads YSLEER. The CDR3 extends over 17 amino acids. CDR3 bases: TGCGCCAGCAGCCAAGGGATTAGTGGACAGCCTTATCGCGGAGCTTTCTTT. This gives the protein CASSQGISGQPYRGAFF.

The J gene is TRBJ2-1, the V gene TRBV27, with TRBD2 identical over 12 bases. Trimming at V came to 6 bases and at J to 2 bases, leaving 2 bases not matched to a gene. The CDR3 consists of 15 residues. Germline lookup yields CDR1 MNHEY and CDR2 SMNVEV (reference sequence). The CDR3 DNA sequence: TGTGCCAGCAGCCTAGCGGGAGGGCCCTACAATGAGCAGTTCTTC. Its protein is CASSLAGGPYNEQFF.

This clone has a single count. The chain combines TRBV5-1 with TRBJ1-6; TRBD1 matches 9 bases. V gave up 0 bases and J gave up 7 bases; unmatched junction bases: 2. Looked up from germline, CDR1 is SGHRS and CDR2 is YFSETQ. This CDR3 is built from 15 residues. DNA for the CDR3: TGCGCCAGCAGCTTGGGGACAGGGGTGAATTCACCCCTCCACTTT. Amino acid sequence: CASSLGTGVNSPLHF.

This clone showed up just a few times. V usage is TRBV7-9 and J usage is TRBJ1-2; D gene ambiguous. This CDR3 has 13 residues. V gave up 0 bases and J gave up 11 bases, with 13 bases separating them. Germline V gene sequence: CDR1 SEHNR, CDR2 FQNEAQ (reference sequence). As DNA, the CDR3 is TGTGCCAGCAGCTTAGCTAACGGCGGGGTTTACACCTTC. It encodes CASSLANGGVYTF.

The rearrangement links TRBV9 to TRBJ1-1; D unresolved. CDR1 SGDLS and CDR2 YYNGEE come from the germline V gene. The CDR3 runs 14 residues. V lost 0 bases and J lost 4, with 10 bases in between. CDR3 loop: CASSVVDIPTEAFF. In nucleotides, the CDR3 is TGTGCCAGCAGCGTAGTTGACATCCCCACTGAAGCTTTCTTT.

This chain connects TRBV18 to TRBJ1-1, with D possibly matching TRBD1 (5 bases). The V and J ends lost 0 bases and 4 bases respectively, with 15 bases between them. Germline CDR1 and CDR2: KGHSH and LQKENI. This CDR3 has 16 amino acids. CDR3 amino acids: CASSPPMGGGSTEAFF. In nucleotides, the CDR3 is TGTGCCAGCTCACCACCAATGGGGGGTGGGAGCACTGAAGCTTTCTTT.

The rearrangement joins TRBV19 to TRBJ1-5; weak D call: TRBD1 (5 bases). The V gene's germline CDR1 is LNHDA and CDR2 SQIVND (reference sequence). With 7 bases removed from V and 8 bases from J, the gap between germline ends came to 15 bases. The CDR3 has 13 residues. DNA of the CDR3: TGTGCCAGTAAGGGGCCCGCGGGAAAGCCCCAGCATTTT. It yields the protein CASKGPAGKPQHF.

The rearrangement joins TRBV5-5 to TRBJ1-5, with 8 nucleotides matching TRBD1. The CDR3 loop spans 14 amino acids. Per the germline V gene, CDR1 is SGHKS and CDR2 is YYEKEE (reference sequence). V lost 4 bases to trimming and J lost 4 bases; unmatched junction nucleotides: 4. CDR3: CASSTGTGNQPQHF. DNA for the CDR3: TGTGCCAGCAGCACCGGGACAGGTAATCAGCCCCAGCATTTT.

This chain connects TRBV24-1 to TRBJ2-3, with 14 bases identical to TRBD2. With 9 bases clipped from V and 5 bases from J, the junction kept 3 bases outside the gene matches. Germline loops: CDR1 KGHDR, CDR2 SFDVKD. This CDR3 comprises 14 residues. DNA for the CDR3: TGTGCCACCGCCGGGACTAGCGGGAGAGATACGCAGTATTTT. This gives the protein CATAGTSGRDTQYF.

This clone was counted once. This sequence joins TRBV6-5 and TRBJ1-2; TRBD1 aligns across 9 bases. After removal of 3 bases from V and 10 bases from J, the junction contained 9 bases not matched to a gene. CDR3 length equals 14 residues. CDR1 and CDR2 (germline): MNHEY, SVGAGI. The CDR3 here is CASSYGGQGEAYTF. The CDR3 nucleotides are TGTGCCAGCAGTTATGGGGGACAGGGCGAGGCCTACACCTTC.

This chain links TRBV6-6 with TRBJ2-1; D unresolved. Germline lookup yields CDR1 MNHNY and CDR2 SVGAGI (reference sequence). V lost 4 bases and J 8 bases, leaving 15 bases between the germline ends. The CDR3 length is 14 residues. The CDR3 is CASSFRLDSHEQFF. CDR3 nucleotides: TGTGCCAGCAGTTTCCGGCTAGATAGCCATGAGCAGTTCTTC.

The CDR3 loop reads CASSQAQVLSVNTEAFF. The CDR3 DNA reads TGCGCCAGCAGCCAAGCGCAGGTTCTATCGGTGAACACTGAAGCTTTCTTT. The V and J genes are TRBV4-1 and TRBJ1-1; D not resolved. Germline V gene data show CDR1 as MGHRA and CDR2 as YSYEKL. V was clipped by 1 base and J by 0 bases, with 15 bases between them. The CDR3 runs to 17 residues.

The chain joins TRBV5-6 to TRBJ2-7; D perhaps matches TRBD2 (5 bases). Germline loops: CDR1 SGHDT, CDR2 YYEEEE. The germline V and J ends were trimmed by 2 bases and 5 bases, with 8 bases remaining between them. The length of the CDR3 is 12 residues. Here the CDR3 reads CASSFDGDEQYF. The CDR3, as DNA: TGTGCCAGCAGCTTCGACGGGGACGAGCAGTACTTC.

The rearrangement uses TRBV30 and TRBJ1-2, with TRBD1 identical over 7 bases. CDR1 is GTSNPN, CDR2 SVGIG, per germline (reference sequence). The V gene end was trimmed by 4 bases and the J gene end by 6 bases; junction bases not matched to a gene: 8. The CDR3 is 13 residues long. As DNA, the CDR3 is TGTGCCTGGAATTTAGGGACAGCCCATGGCTACACCTTC. It encodes CAWNLGTAHGYTF.

The chain couples TRBV9 to TRBJ2-5; TRBD2 matches 8 bases. The CDR3 runs 15 residues. Per germline, CDR1 SGDLS and CDR2 YYNGEE. The V segment lost 2 bases and the J segment 5 bases; nucleotides outside the gene matches: 8. The CDR3 DNA is TGTGCCAGCAGCGTTCGAAGCGGGGGCTTGGAGACCCAGTACTTC. Its translation: CASSVRSGGLETQYF.

This clone was counted ten times or more. CDR3 region: CASSLRAGAAGEQYF. The CDR3 DNA reads as TGTGCCAGCAGCTTACGAGCGGGGGCGGCTGGCGAGCAGTACTTC. The chain couples TRBV5-6 to TRBJ2-7, with TRBD2 identical over 8 bases. Germline values: CDR1 SGHDT, CDR2 YYEEEE. This CDR3 contains 15 residues. The J segment lost 6 bases and the V segment lost 2 bases, leaving 10 bases of the junction unmatched.

This chain uses TRBV6-5 with TRBJ2-5; TRBD1 is a possible D gene (5 bases). Germline CDR1 reads MNHEY; CDR2 reads SVGAGI. Trimming took 4 bases from V and 2 from J, leaving 11 bases between them. The length of the CDR3 is 14 residues. CDR3: CASSLGHTQETQYF. As DNA, the CDR3 is TGTGCCAGCAGTTTGGGGCATACACAAGAGACCCAGTACTTC.

The CDR3 DNA reads as TGTGCCACCAGTGACACCCACAGGGACGAGCAGTACTTC. Its translation is CATSDTHRDEQYF. The V call is TRBV24-1, the J call TRBJ2-7; possible D gene TRBD1, 6 bases. Germline-derived CDR1 and CDR2 are KGHDR and SFDVKD. Trimming took off 4 bases at V and 5 bases at J, with 11 bases between the two ends. The CDR3 is made up of 13 amino acids.

This chain connects TRBV9 to TRBJ2-5, with a possible D match to TRBD2 (5 bases). Germline V CDR1 and CDR2: SGDLS, YYNGEE. The CDR3 sequence is 14 residues long. The ends were cut back, 3 bases at V and 3 bases at J, with 12 bases in the middle. The DNA for the CDR3 is TGTGCCAGCAGCGCTGGACTGGCGAAAGAGACCCAGTACTTC. Translating gives CASSAGLAKETQYF.

The CDR3 spells CAWSVLAEARPPDRGLGNQPQHF. In DNA form, the CDR3 reads TGTGCCTGGAGTGTACTTGCGGAGGCTAGGCCCCCGGACAGGGGGCTTGGCAATCAGCCCCAGCATTTT. V gene TRBV30 combines with J gene TRBJ1-5; 11 nucleotides agree with TRBD1. The V gene's germline CDR1 is GTSNPN and CDR2 SVGIG (reference sequence). V lost 0 bases to trimming and J lost 2 bases; unmatched junction nucleotides: 24. The CDR3 has 23 residues.

The chain joins TRBV9 to TRBJ2-1; 8 bases are a match to TRBD2. From germline, CDR1 is SGDLS and CDR2 YYNGEE. CDR3 length: 16 amino acids. V was clipped by 3 bases and J by 8 bases; unmatched bases: 13. In DNA, the CDR3 is TGTGCCAGCAGCGAAGAGGCCCGGGGGGGCGGAGATGAGCAGTTCTTC. It translates to CASSEEARGGGDEQFF.

This chain uses TRBV7-9 with TRBJ1-5; no firm D call. The V gene's germline CDR1 is SEHNR and CDR2 FQNEAQ (reference sequence). The CDR3 length is 13 residues. Trimming removed 5 bases at V and 3 bases at J, with 8 bases between. The CDR3, as DNA: TGTGCCAGCAGCCCCGGGAACAATCAGCCCCAGCATTTT. Translation gives CASSPGNNQPQHF.

The V call is TRBV11-2, the J call TRBJ2-1; the match to TRBD2 covers 7 bases. Germline loops: CDR1 SGHAT, CDR2 FQNNGV. The CDR3 spans 15 residues. V trimming: 5 bases; J trimming: 9 bases; junction bases outside the gene matches: 13. The CDR3 protein is CASSLLWEGPTEQFF. CDR3 bases: TGTGCCAGCAGCCTGTTGTGGGAGGGCCCCACTGAGCAGTTCTTC.

The chain carries TRBV7-6 and TRBJ2-5; 8 nucleotides line up with TRBD2. The junction had 8 bases not matched to a gene; V was cut back by 4 bases and J by 4 bases. From germline, CDR1 is SGHVS and CDR2 FNYEAQ. This CDR3 is 15 amino acids long. The CDR3 DNA reads TGTGCCAGCAGCTCCGCGGGACTAGTGGGAGAGACCCAGTACTTC. Its translation: CASSSAGLVGETQYF.